The 21 T cell receptor beta chains below were found in one sample sequenced in a study of CD8+CD57+ T cells in acquired aplastic anemia. Profiling that covered TCR beta VDJ and CDR3 relied on genomic DNA as its template. From the reads, TCRdb called clonotypes with MiXCR, one entry per CDR3 protein. The sample yields around 220,000 distinct CDR3 sequences, about half seen once. All patients picked for sequencing had shown, by flow cytometry, an expansion of CD8+CD57+ cells. The sample taken for sequencing was sorted CD4+, CD8+, or CD8+CD57+ T cells (not recorded which) from PBMCs. These receptors all come from a human donor with aplastic anemia.

The chain carries TRBV19 and TRBJ1-5, with a possible D match to TRBD1 (6 bases). The germline V gene has CDR1 LNHDA and CDR2 SQIVND (reference sequence). This CDR3 contains 15 residues. V lost 7 bases and J lost 4, with 17 bases in between. CDR3 bases: TGTGCCAGTAAAGACCGATACAGGGAGAATCAGCCCCAGCATTTT. Translation: CASKDRYRENQPQHF.

This clonotype was detected ten times or more. The rearrangement links TRBV19 to TRBJ1-1, with D uncertain. Germline CDR1 and CDR2: LNHDA and SQIVND (reference sequence). The CDR3 runs 16 residues. V lost 6 bases and J lost 1, with 18 bases in between. The CDR3 DNA reads TGTGCCAGTAGCTACGCCTTCGGACTGCAGAACACTGAAGCTTTCTTT. Its protein is CASSYAFGLQNTEAFF.

As concerns this clonotype: This may stem from a read error, because a much larger clone lies one nucleotide away. The V gene is TRBV5-1, the J gene TRBJ1-1; unclear D gene. This CDR3 spans 14 amino acids. Per germline, CDR1 SGHRS and CDR2 YFSETQ. The CDR3 DNA follows: TGCGCCAGCAGCTTGAGTACACTGAACACTGCAGCTTTCTTT. This sequence encodes CASSLSTLNTAAFF.

In nucleotides, the CDR3 is TGCAGTGCGGCCCCCCCGGCTCTTGGGACGGGAGGGCAGTTCTTC. Its protein is CSAAPPALGTGGQFF. This chain joins TRBV20-1 and TRBJ2-1, with 7 bases fitting TRBD2. With V trimmed by 6 bases and J by 12 bases, 20 bases remained unmatched. CDR3 length: 15 residues. The germline CDR1 and CDR2 sequences are DFQATT and SNEGSKA (reference sequence).

This clonotype was detected ten times or more. This rearrangement joins TRBV6-5 to TRBJ2-2, with D perhaps TRBD1 (5 bases). The germline CDR1 and CDR2 sequences are MNHEY and SVGAGI. The CDR3 extends over 15 amino acids. The V gene lost 5 bases and the J gene lost 3 bases, with 13 bases spanning the gap. CDR3 coding DNA: TGTGCCAGCAGTGTCGACAGAGCCTACACCGGGGAGCTGTTTTTT. It is translated as CASSVDRAYTGELFF.

V gene TRBV6-1 combines with J gene TRBJ1-6; D not resolved. Germline CDR1 reads MNHNS; CDR2 reads SASEGT. The ends were cut back, 5 bases at V and 4 bases at J, with 9 bases in the middle. The CDR3 consists of 14 residues. CDR3 amino acids: CASSYDTYNSPLHF. Written as DNA, the CDR3 is TGTGCCAGCAGTTACGACACGTATAATTCACCCCTCCACTTT.

This clonotype was detected many times. The chain employs TRBV5-1 and TRBJ1-2, with unresolved D. The CDR3 totals 14 residues. Trimming removed 0 bases from V and 0 bases from J, with 6 bases in between. Germline loops: CDR1 SGHRS, CDR2 YFSETQ. The CDR3 coding sequence is TGCGCCAGCAGCTTGGGCAGATCTAACTATGGCTACACCTTC. Translated: CASSLGRSNYGYTF. The complete variable domain, with remaining parts taken from reference TRBV5-1 and TRBJ1-2, reads KAGVTQTPRYLIKTRGQQVTLSCSPISGHRSVSWYQQTPGQGLQFLFEYFSETQRNKGNFPGRFSGRQFSNSRSEMNVSTLELGDSALYLCASSLGRSNYGYTFGSGTRLTVV.

This clonotype was observed at least ten times. V gene TRBV3-1 combines with J gene TRBJ1-2, with D unresolved. V lost 0 bases and J 7 bases, leaving 6 bases between the germline ends. Germline V gene data show CDR1 as LGHDT and CDR2 as YNNKEL (reference sequence). This CDR3 spans 12 amino acids. The CDR3 nucleotides read TGTGCCAGCAGCCAAGATGGAGGTGGCTACACCTTC. It yields the protein CASSQDGGGYTF.

In regard to this clonotype: A much larger clone is a single base away; this may be a read error. The CDR3 carries no conserved terminal phenylalanine or tryptophan, so it likely arises from a read error. The gene calls are TRBV7-9 and TRBJ1-1; no definite D call. The V gene lost 8 bases and the J gene lost 1 base, with 14 bases spanning the gap. From germline, CDR1 is SEHNR and CDR2 FQNEAQ (reference sequence). The CDR3 sequence is 14 residues long. DNA of the CDR3: TGTGCCAGCTCACCACCTAAGCGGAACACTGAAGCTTTCCTT. Translation gives CASSPPKRNTEAFL.

This clonotype has just a few counts. A single base separates this from a much larger clone, so it may be a read error. J is TRBJ2-7 and V is TRBV7-9; possibly TRBD1 for D (6 bases). Germline V CDR1 and CDR2: SEHNR, FQNEAQ (reference sequence). The CDR3 consists of 14 residues. The CDR3 spells CAGSSGVPPYEQYF. The CDR3 DNA reads TGTGCCGGCAGCTCAGGGGTGCCCCCCTACGAGCAGTACTTC.

The chain links TRBV15 to TRBJ2-7; 8 bases line up with TRBD1. The J segment lost 1 base and the V segment lost 4 bases, leaving 6 bases of the junction unmatched. CDR1 is LNHNV, CDR2 YYDKDF, per germline (reference sequence). This CDR3 region has 15 residues. The CDR3 sequence is CATSTGTGGSYEQYF. CDR3 sequence (DNA): TGTGCCACCAGCACCGGGACAGGAGGGTCCTACGAGCAGTACTTC.

The V and J genes are TRBV7-6 and TRBJ2-6; D uncertain. This CDR3 has 17 residues. Looked up from germline, CDR1 is SGHVS and CDR2 is FNYEAQ. V was cut by 1 base and J by 2 bases, with 12 bases left in between. The CDR3 region is CASSLGVGIAGANVLTF. CDR3 DNA: TGTGCCAGCAGCTTAGGCGTTGGGATCGCTGGGGCCAACGTCCTGACTTTC.

Remarks on this clonotype: One end of the junction fails to match germline, which may point to a read error. The rearrangement uses TRBV4-1 and TRBJ2-5; tentatively, D is TRBD1 (6 bases). The CDR3 contains 15 residues. Germline V CDR1 and CDR2: MGHRA, YSYEKL. The CDR3 loop reads CASSEGGRLKETQYF. The CDR3 DNA reads TGTGCCAGCAGTGAAGGGGGAAGACTTAAAGAGACCCAGTACTTC.

The rearrangement joins TRBV10-3 to TRBJ2-3, with TRBD2 matching 13 bases. CDR3 length: 16 residues. Germline V gene data show CDR1 as ENHRY and CDR2 as SYGVKD. V was pared by 6 bases and J by 0 bases, with 3 bases of the junction left unmatched. The CDR3 region has the DNA TGTGCCATCAGCGGGACTAGCGGGGCTAGCACAGATACGCAGTATTTT. Amino acid sequence: CAISGTSGASTDTQYF.

This clonotype was observed at least ten times. This chain uses TRBV7-2 with TRBJ1-2; D is possibly TRBD1 (6 bases). Germline values: CDR1 SGHTA, CDR2 FQGNSA. This CDR3 region has 14 residues. V was clipped by 5 bases and J by 4 bases, with 14 bases between them. In DNA, the CDR3 is TGTGCCAGCAGCCGGGACAAGGCCGTCTATGGCTACACCTTC. Translated: CASSRDKAVYGYTF.

The rearrangement joins TRBV9 to TRBJ1-6, with unresolved D. Looked up from germline, CDR1 is SGDLS and CDR2 is YYNGEE. Trimming removed 2 bases from V and 11 bases from J, with 14 bases in between. The CDR3 length is 14 residues. The CDR3 protein is CASSVEHSGAPLHF. The CDR3 DNA is TGTGCCAGCAGCGTGGAGCACTCAGGTGCACCCCTCCACTTT.

The table lists this clonotype with many counts. This chain links TRBV19 with TRBJ1-1; 8 nucleotides match TRBD1. The CDR3 contains 15 residues. With V trimmed by 5 bases and J by 5 bases, 10 bases remained unmatched. In germline, CDR1 is LNHDA, CDR2 SQIVND (reference sequence). CDR3 sequence reads: CASSLRTGRATEAFF. As DNA, the CDR3 is TGTGCCAGTAGTCTCCGGACAGGGCGGGCGACTGAAGCTTTCTTT.

At least ten counts were recorded for this clonotype. The chain uses TRBV11-2 and TRBJ2-1; D may be TRBD1 or TRBD2 (5 bases each). CDR1 SGHAT and CDR2 FQNNGV come from the germline V gene. This CDR3 is 11 amino acids long. V lost 4 bases to trimming and J lost 12 bases, with 10 bases between them. The CDR3 region has the DNA TGTGCCAGCAGCTCCGGGGCTGCGCAGTTCTTC. Translation: CASSSGAAQFF.

The chain joins TRBV7-6 to TRBJ2-7, with TRBD1 matching over 8 bases. The germline gives CDR1 SGHVS, CDR2 FNYEAQ. The CDR3 is 14 amino acids. V shed 4 bases, J shed 7 bases, and the junction held 9 bases outside the gene matches. This CDR3 is CASSWTGPQKEQYF. For the CDR3, the DNA is TGTGCCAGCAGCTGGACAGGGCCGCAGAAGGAGCAGTACTTC.

With respect to this clonotype: A much more abundant neighbour one base away suggests this may be a read error. This chain joins TRBV7-9 and TRBJ2-5, with unresolved D. The V gene's germline CDR1 is SEHNR and CDR2 FQNEAQ (reference sequence). The CDR3 covers 11 residues. Trimming took 8 bases from V and 2 from J, leaving 6 bases between them. The CDR3, as DNA: TGTGCCAGCGGGTGGCAAGAGACCCAGTACTTC. It yields the protein CASGWQETQYF.

Concerning this clonotype: A much larger clone differs from this one at a single base, so this may be a read error. The rearrangement links TRBV6-5 to TRBJ1-5; 10 bases map to TRBD1. The CDR3 extends over 14 amino acids. CDR1 is MNHEY and CDR2 is SVGAGI in the germline V gene. In DNA, the CDR3 is TGTGCCAGCACCGCGACAGGGGGCCGTCAGCCCCGGCATTTT. This codes for CASTATGGRQPRHF.